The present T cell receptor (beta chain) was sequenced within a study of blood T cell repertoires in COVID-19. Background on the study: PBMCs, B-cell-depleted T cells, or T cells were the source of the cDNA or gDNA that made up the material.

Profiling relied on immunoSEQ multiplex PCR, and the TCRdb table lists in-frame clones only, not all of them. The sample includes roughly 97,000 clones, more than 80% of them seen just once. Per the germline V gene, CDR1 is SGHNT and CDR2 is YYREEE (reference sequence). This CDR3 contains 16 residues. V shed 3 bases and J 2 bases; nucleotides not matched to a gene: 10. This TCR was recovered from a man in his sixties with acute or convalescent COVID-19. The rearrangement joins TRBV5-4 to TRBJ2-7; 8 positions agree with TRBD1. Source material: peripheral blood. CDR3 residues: CASSSQGTGKTYEQYF. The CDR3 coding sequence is TGTGCCAGCAGCTCCCAGGGGACAGGAAAAACCTACGAGCAGTACTTC.